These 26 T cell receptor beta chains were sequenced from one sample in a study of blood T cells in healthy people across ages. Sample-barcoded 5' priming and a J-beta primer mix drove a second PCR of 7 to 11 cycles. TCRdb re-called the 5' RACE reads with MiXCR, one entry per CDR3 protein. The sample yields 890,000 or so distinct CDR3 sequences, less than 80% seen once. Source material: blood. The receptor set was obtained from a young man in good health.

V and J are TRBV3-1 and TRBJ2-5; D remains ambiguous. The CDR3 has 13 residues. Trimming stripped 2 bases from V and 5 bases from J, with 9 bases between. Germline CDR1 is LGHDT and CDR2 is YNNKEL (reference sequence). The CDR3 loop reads CASSQSIGETQYF. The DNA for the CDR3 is TGTGCCAGCAGCCAATCAATAGGGGAGACCCAGTACTTC.

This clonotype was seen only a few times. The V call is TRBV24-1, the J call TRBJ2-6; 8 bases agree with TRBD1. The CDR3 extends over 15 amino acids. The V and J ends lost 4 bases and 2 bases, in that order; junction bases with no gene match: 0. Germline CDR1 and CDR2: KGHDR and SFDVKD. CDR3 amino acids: CATSDRGPGANVLTF. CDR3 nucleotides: TGTGCCACCAGTGACAGGGGGCCTGGGGCCAACGTCCTGACTTTC.

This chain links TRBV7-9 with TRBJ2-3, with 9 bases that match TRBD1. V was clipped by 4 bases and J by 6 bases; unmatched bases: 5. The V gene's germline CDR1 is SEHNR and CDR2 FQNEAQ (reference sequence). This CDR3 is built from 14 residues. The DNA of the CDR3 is TGTGCCAGCAGCTACACAGGGGGCATTGATACGCAGTATTTT. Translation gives CASSYTGGIDTQYF.

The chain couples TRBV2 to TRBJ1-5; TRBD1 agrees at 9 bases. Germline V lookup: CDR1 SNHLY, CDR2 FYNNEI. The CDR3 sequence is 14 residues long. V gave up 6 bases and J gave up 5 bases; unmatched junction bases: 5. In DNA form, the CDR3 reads TGTGCCAGCAGAGAGGACAGGGGATATCAGCCCCAGCATTTT. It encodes CASREDRGYQPQHF.

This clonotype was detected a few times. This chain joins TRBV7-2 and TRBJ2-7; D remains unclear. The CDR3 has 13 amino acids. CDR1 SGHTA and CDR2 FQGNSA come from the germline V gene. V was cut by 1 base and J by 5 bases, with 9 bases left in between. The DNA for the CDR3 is TGTGCCAGCAGCTTAGGTACTAACCACGAGCAGTACTTC. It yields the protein CASSLGTNHEQYF.

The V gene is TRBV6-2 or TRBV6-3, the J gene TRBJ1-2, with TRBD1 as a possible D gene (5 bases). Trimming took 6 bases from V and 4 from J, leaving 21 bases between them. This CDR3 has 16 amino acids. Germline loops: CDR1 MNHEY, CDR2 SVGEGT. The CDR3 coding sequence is TGTGCCAGCAGCTATAGACAGCTAAGTCATCCCTATGGCTACACCTTC. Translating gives CASSYRQLSHPYGYTF.

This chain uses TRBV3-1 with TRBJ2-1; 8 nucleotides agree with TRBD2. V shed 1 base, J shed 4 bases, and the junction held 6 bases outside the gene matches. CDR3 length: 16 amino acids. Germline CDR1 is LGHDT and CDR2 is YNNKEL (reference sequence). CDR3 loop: CASSQVGLAKYNEQFF. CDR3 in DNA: TGTGCCAGCAGCCAAGTCGGACTAGCCAAGTACAATGAGCAGTTCTTC.

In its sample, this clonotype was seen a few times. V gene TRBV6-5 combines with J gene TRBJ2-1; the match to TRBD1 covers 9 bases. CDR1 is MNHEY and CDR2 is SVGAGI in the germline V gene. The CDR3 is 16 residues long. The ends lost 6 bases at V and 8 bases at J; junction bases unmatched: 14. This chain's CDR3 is CASSPYGTGMFDEQFF. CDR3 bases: TGTGCCAGCAGCCCGTATGGGACAGGGATGTTCGATGAGCAGTTCTTC.

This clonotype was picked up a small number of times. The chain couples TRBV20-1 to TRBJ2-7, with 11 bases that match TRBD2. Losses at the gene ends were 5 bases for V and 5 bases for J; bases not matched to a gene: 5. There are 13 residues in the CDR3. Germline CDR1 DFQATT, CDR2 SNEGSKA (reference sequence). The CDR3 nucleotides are TGCAGTGCTTTAGCGGGGGGGCCAAACGAGCAGTACTTC. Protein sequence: CSALAGGPNEQYF.

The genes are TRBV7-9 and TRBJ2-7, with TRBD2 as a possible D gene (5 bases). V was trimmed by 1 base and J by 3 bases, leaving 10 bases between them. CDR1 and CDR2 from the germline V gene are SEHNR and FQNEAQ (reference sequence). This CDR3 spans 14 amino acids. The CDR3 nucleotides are TGTGCCAGCAGCTTAGTTACTGCGGGCTACGAGCAGTACTTC. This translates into CASSLVTAGYEQYF.

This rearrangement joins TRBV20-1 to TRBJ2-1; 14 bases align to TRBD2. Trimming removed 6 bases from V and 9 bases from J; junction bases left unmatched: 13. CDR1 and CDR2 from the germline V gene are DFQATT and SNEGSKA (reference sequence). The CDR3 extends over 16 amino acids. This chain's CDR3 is CSAQRLAGGPISEQFF. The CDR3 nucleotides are TGCAGTGCCCAAAGACTAGCGGGGGGGCCGATCAGTGAGCAGTTCTTC.

This CDR3 is CASSQSGALFYNEQFF. The CDR3 DNA follows: TGTGCCAGCAGCCAATCAGGGGCCCTTTTTTACAATGAGCAGTTCTTC. The rearrangement joins TRBV14 to TRBJ2-1; a weak D match, TRBD1 (6 bases). V lost 2 bases and J 4 bases, leaving 15 bases between the germline ends. The germline V gene encodes CDR1 SGHDN and CDR2 FVKESK. The CDR3 is made up of 16 amino acids.

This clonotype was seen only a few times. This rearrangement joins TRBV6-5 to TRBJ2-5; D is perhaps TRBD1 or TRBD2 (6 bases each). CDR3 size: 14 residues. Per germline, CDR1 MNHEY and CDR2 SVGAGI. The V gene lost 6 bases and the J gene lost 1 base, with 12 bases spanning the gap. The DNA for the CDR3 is TGTGCCAGCAGCCAGGGGAGGCTCCAAGAGACCCAGTACTTC. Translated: CASSQGRLQETQYF.

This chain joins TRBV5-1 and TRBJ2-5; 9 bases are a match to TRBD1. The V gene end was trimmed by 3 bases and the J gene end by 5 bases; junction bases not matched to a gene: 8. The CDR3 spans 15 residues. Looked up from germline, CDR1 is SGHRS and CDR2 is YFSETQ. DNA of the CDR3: TGCGCCAGCAGCTCTGCTGGGGACAGGGTGGAGACCCAGTACTTC. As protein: CASSSAGDRVETQYF.

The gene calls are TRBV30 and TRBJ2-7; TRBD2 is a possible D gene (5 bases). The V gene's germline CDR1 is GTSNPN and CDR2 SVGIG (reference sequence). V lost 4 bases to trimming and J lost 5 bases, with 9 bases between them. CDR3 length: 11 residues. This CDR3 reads CAWNRGNEQYF. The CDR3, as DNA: TGTGCCTGGAATCGAGGGAACGAGCAGTACTTC.

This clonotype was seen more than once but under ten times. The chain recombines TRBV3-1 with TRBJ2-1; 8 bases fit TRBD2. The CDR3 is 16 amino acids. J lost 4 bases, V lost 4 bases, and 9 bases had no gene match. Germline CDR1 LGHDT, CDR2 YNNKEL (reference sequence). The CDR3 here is CASSRGGGGPYNEQFF. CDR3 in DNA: TGTGCCAGCAGCCGGGGGGGCGGGGGGCCTTACAATGAGCAGTTCTTC.

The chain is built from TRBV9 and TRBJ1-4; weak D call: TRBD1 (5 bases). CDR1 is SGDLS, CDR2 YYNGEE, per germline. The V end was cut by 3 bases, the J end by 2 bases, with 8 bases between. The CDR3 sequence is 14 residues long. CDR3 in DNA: TGTGCCAGCAGCGGAGACAGTACTAATGAAAAACTGTTTTTT. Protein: CASSGDSTNEKLFF.

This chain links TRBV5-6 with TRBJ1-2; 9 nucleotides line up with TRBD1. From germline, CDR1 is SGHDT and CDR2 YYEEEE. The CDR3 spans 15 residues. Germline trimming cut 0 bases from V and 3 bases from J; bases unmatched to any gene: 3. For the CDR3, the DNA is TGTGCCAGCAGCTTGGACGACAGGGGGGACTATGGCTACACCTTC. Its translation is CASSLDDRGDYGYTF.

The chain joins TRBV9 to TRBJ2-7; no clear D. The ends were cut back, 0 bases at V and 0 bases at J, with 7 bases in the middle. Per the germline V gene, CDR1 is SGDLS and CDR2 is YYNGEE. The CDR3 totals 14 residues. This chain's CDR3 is CASSVAQISYEQYF. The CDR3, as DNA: TGTGCCAGCAGCGTAGCCCAGATCTCCTACGAGCAGTACTTC.

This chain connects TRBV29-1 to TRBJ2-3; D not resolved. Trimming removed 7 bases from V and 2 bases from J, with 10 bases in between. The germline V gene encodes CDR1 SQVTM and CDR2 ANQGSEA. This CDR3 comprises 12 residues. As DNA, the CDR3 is TGCAGCGCCCTGCAATCCACAGATACGCAGTATTTT. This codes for CSALQSTDTQYF.

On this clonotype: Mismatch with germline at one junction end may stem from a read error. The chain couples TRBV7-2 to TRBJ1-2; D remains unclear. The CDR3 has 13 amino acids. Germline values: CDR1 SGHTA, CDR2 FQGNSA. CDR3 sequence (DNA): TGTGTCAGCAGCCCGGATAGGGCCTATGGCTACACCTTC. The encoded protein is CVSSPDRAYGYTF.

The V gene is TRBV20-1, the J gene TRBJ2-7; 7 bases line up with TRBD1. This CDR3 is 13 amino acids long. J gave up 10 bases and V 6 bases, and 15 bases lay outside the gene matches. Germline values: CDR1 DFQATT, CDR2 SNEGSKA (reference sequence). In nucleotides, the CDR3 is TGCAGTGCATCCCGGACAGGCCCTGAGGCCCAGTACTTC. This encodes CSASRTGPEAQYF.

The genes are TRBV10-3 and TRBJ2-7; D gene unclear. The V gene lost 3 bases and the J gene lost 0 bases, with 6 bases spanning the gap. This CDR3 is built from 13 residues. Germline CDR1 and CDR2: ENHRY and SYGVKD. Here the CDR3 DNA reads TGTGCCATCAGTGATCAGGCCTCCTACGAGCAGTACTTC. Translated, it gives CAISDQASYEQYF.

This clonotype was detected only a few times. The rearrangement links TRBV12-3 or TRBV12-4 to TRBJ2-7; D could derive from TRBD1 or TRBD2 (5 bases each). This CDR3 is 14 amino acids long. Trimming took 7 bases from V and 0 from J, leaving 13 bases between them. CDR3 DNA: TGTGCCAGCACCCCCGGGGCGGGCTCCTACGAGCAGTACTTC. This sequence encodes CASTPGAGSYEQYF.

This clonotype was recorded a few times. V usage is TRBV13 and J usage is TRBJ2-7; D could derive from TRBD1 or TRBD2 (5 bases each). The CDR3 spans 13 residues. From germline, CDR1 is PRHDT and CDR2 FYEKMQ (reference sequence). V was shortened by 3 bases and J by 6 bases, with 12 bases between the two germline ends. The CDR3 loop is CASSFGAFGEQYF. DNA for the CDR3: TGTGCCAGCAGCTTCGGGGCCTTCGGCGAGCAGTACTTC.

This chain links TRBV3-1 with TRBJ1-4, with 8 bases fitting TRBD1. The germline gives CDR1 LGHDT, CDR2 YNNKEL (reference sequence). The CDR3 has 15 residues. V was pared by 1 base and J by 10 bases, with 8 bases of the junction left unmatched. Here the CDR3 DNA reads TGTGCCAGCAGCCAAGGGGGGCAGGGGGCAGGAAAACTGTTTTTT. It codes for CASSQGGQGAGKLFF.